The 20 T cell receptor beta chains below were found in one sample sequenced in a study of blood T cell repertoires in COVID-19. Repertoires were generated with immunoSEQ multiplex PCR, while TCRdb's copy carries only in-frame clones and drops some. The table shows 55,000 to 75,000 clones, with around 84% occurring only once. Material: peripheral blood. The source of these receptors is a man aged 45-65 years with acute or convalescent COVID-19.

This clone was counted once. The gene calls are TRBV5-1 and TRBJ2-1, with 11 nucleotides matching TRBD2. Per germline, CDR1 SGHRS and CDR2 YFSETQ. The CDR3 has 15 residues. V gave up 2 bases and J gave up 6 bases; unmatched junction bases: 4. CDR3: CASSFASGGPNEQFF. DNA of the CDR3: TGCGCCAGCAGCTTTGCTAGCGGGGGGCCCAATGAGCAGTTCTTC.

The CDR3 DNA sequence: TGTGCCAGCAGTTTGCTGGCAGGGTTCATGAACACTGAAGCTTTCTTT. Its translation is CASSLLAGFMNTEAFF. This rearrangement joins TRBV27 to TRBJ1-1; possibly TRBD1 for D (5 bases). Trimming cost V 3 bases and J 0 bases, with 14 bases left between them. The CDR3 consists of 16 residues. Germline V gives CDR1 MNHEY, CDR2 SMNVEV (reference sequence).

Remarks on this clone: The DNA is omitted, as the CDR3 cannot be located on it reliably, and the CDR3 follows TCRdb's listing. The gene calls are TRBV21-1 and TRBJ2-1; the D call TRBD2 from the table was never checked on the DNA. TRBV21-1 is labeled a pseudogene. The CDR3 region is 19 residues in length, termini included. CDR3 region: CASSKVGQGTSHTYNEQFF.

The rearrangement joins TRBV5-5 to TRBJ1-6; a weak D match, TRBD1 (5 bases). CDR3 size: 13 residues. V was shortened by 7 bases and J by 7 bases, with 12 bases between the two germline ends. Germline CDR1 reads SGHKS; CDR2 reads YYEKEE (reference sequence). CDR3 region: CASGQGWNSPLHF. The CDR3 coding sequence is TGTGCCAGCGGCCAGGGTTGGAATTCACCCCTCCACTTT.

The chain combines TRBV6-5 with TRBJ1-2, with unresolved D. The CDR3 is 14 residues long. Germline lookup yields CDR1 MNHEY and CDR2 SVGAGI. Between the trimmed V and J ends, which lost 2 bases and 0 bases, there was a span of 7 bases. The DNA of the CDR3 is TGTGCCAGCAGTTACCTCGACACTAACTATGGCTACACCTTC. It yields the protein CASSYLDTNYGYTF.

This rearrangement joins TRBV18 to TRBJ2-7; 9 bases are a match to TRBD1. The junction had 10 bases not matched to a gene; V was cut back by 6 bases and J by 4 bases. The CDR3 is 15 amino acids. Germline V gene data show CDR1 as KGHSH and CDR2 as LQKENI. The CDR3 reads CASSLFRDREYEQYF. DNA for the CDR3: TGTGCCAGCTCCCTATTCCGGGACAGGGAGTACGAGCAGTACTTC.

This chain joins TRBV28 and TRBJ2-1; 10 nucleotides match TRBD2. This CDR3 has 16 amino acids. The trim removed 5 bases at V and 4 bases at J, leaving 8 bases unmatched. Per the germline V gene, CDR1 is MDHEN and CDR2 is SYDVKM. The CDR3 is CASSPTRLAGYNEQFF. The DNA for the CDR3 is TGTGCCAGCAGTCCAACGAGACTAGCGGGTTACAATGAGCAGTTCTTC.

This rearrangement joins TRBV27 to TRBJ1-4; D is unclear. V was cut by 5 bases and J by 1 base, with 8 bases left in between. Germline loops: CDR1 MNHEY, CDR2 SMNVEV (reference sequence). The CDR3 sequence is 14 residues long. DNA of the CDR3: TGTGCCAGCAGTCCGTCTCGAACTAATGAAAAACTGTTTTTT. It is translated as CASSPSRTNEKLFF.

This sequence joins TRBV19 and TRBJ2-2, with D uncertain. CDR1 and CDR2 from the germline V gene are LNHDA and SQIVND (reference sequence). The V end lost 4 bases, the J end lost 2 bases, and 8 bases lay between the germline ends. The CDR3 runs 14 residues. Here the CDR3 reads CASSSRRNTGELFF. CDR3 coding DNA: TGTGCCAGTAGTAGTCGTAGAAACACCGGGGAGCTGTTTTTT.

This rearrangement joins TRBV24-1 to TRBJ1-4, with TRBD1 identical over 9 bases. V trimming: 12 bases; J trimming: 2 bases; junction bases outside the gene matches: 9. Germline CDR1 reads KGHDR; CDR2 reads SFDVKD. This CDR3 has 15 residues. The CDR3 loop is CAQTGGVRTNEKLFF. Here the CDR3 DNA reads TGTGCCCAGACAGGGGGGGTTAGGACTAATGAAAAACTGTTTTTT.

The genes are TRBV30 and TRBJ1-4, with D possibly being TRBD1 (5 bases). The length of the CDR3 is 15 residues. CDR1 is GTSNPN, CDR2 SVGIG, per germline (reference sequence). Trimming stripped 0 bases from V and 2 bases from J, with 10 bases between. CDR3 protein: CAWSVGSGTNEKLFF. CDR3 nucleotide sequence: TGTGCCTGGAGTGTTGGGTCAGGGACTAATGAAAAACTGTTTTTT.

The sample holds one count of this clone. CDR3 loop: CAISNSETQYF. The CDR3 DNA reads as TGTGCCATCAGTAACTCCGAGACCCAGTACTTC. This chain joins TRBV10-3 and TRBJ2-5, with D unclear. There are 11 residues in the CDR3. The germline V and J ends were trimmed by 5 bases and 5 bases, with 6 bases remaining between them. Germline V gene sequence: CDR1 ENHRY, CDR2 SYGVKD.

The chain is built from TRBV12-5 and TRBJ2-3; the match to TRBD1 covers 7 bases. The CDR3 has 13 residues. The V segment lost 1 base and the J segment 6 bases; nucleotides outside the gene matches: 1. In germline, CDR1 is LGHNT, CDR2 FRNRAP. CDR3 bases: TGTGCTAGTGGTTTGGCGACAGGGGATACGCAGTATTTT. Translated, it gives CASGLATGDTQYF.

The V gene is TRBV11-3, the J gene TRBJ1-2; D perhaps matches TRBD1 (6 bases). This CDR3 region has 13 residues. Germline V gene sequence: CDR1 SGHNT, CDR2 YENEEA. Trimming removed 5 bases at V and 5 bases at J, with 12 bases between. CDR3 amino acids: CASSLTGGYGYTF. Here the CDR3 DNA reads TGTGCCAGCAGCCTGACAGGAGGTTATGGCTACACCTTC.

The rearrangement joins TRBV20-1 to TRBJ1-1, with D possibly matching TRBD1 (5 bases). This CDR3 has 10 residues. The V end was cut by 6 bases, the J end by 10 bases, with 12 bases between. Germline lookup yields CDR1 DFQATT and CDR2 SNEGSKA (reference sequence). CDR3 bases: TGCAGTGCCGAAACAAGGGGAGCTTTCTTT. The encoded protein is CSAETRGAFF.

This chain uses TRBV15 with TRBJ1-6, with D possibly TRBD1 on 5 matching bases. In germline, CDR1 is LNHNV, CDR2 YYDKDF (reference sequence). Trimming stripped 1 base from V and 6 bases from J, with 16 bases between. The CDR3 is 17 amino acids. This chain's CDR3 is CATSRGGQGGSNSPLHF. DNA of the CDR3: TGTGCCACCAGCAGAGGTGGTCAGGGAGGGTCTAATTCACCCCTCCACTTT.

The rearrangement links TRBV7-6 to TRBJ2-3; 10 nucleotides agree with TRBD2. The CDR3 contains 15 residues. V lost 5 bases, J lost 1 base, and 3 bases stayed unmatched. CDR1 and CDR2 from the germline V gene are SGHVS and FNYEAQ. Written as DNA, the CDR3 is TGTGCCAGCAGCCAGGGGACTAGCGGCACAGATACGCAGTATTTT. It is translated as CASSQGTSGTDTQYF.

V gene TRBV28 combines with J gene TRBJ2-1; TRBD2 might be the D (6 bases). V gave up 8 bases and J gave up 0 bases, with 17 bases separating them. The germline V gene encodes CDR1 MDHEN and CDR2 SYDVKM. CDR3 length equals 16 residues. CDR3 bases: TGTGCCAGCCCCCCCCTGGCGGGGAGCTCCTACAATGAGCAGTTCTTC. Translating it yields CASPPLAGSSYNEQFF.

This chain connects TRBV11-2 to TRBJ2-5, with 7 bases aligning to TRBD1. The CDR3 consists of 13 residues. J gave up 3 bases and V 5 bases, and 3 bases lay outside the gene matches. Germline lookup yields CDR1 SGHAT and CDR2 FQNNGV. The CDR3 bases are TGTGCCAGCAGCAAAGACAGGGAAGAGACCCAGTACTTC. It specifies CASSKDREETQYF.

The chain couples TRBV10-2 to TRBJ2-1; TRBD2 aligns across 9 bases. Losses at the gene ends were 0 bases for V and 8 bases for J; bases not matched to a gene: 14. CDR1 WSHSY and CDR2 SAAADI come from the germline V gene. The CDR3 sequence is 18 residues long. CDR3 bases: TGCGCCAGCAGTGAGTCGAAAGGGCGGGAGGGCCGACGGGATGAGCAGTTCTTC. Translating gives CASSESKGREGRRDEQFF.